The 17 T cell receptor beta chains presented below share a single source sample, sequenced in a study of T cell responses to AZD1222 COVID-19 vaccine. Assay used: immunoSEQ multiplex PCR; TCRdb lists only in-frame clones, some missing. The sample yields some 130,000 clones, approximately 88% seen once. The specimen comprised peripheral blood, sampled on day 0 of AZD1222 vaccination. These receptors were obtained from an adult in good health.

The chain recombines TRBV6-5 with TRBJ1-1, with D possibly matching TRBD1 (5 bases). Germline CDR1 and CDR2: MNHEY and SVGAGI. V was pared by 5 bases and J by 10 bases, with 20 bases between. This CDR3 region has 14 residues. CDR3 sequence: CASSPPGTQVLAFF. DNA of the CDR3: TGTGCCAGCAGTCCCCCCGGGACCCAGGTTCTAGCTTTCTTT.

A single count supports this clone. This chain joins TRBV6-5 and TRBJ1-1, with D tentatively TRBD1 (5 bases). Deletions cut 7 bases from V and 3 bases from J, with 15 bases between. The CDR3 consists of 14 residues. The germline gives CDR1 MNHEY, CDR2 SVGAGI. The CDR3 coding sequence is TGTGCCAGCAACACATTATGGGGGGACACTGAAGCTTTCTTT. Protein product: CASNTLWGDTEAFF.

The chain carries TRBV19 and TRBJ1-6, with TRBD1 matching over 8 bases. The CDR3 sequence is 14 residues long. Germline assignment: CDR1 LNHDA and CDR2 SQIVND (reference sequence). The V gene end was trimmed by 3 bases and the J gene end by 9 bases; junction bases not matched to a gene: 4. The CDR3 region is CASSIARGLSPLHF. The CDR3 DNA sequence: TGTGCCAGTAGTATTGCCAGGGGGCTTTCACCCCTCCACTTT. Full variable domain (remainder filled in from reference TRBV19 and TRBJ1-6): DGGITQSPKYLFRKEGQNVTLSCEQNLNHDAMYWYRQDPGQGLRLIYYSQIVNDFQKGDIAEGYSVSREKKESFPLTVTSAQKNPTAFYLCASSIARGLSPLHFGNGTRLTVT.

To note about this clone: Other nucleotide sequences from this sample produce the same CDR3. The V call is TRBV9, the J call TRBJ1-6; D uncertain. Trimming pared 4 bases from V and 5 bases from J, leaving 13 bases between. Germline V gives CDR1 SGDLS, CDR2 YYNGEE. The CDR3 has 15 amino acids. The CDR3 nucleotides read TGTGCCAGCAGCCCCCTAGGTGGGCATAATTCACCCCTCCACTTT. Translated, it gives CASSPLGGHNSPLHF.

This chain uses TRBV7-8 with TRBJ1-1, with 7 bases fitting TRBD1. This CDR3 is 17 amino acids long. V lost 5 bases to trimming and J lost 6 bases; unmatched junction nucleotides: 18. Germline CDR1 SGHVS, CDR2 FQNEAQ. The CDR3 coding sequence is TGTGCCAGCAGCCTAAAGAGCCGGGACAGAGGGAAGGCTGAAGCTTTCTTT. Translation gives CASSLKSRDRGKAEAFF.

V usage is TRBV5-8 and J usage is TRBJ1-1, with D unclear. From germline, CDR1 is SGHTS and CDR2 YDEGEE. The germline V and J ends were trimmed by 3 bases and 0 bases, with 9 bases remaining between them. The length of the CDR3 is 14 residues. For the CDR3, the DNA is TGTGCCAGCAGCTGGGAGAATTTGAACACTGAAGCTTTCTTT. Protein product: CASSWENLNTEAFF.

The V and J genes are TRBV27 and TRBJ2-6, with a weak D call TRBD1 (6 bases). V lost 5 bases, J lost 1 base, and 9 bases lay in between. Germline CDR1 reads MNHEY; CDR2 reads SMNVEV (reference sequence). CDR3 length equals 15 residues. The CDR3 nucleotides read TGTGCCAGCAGTATAACAGGGTCTGGGGCCAACGTCCTGACTTTC. This codes for CASSITGSGANVLTF. The full variable domain, its missing parts supplied by reference TRBV27 and TRBJ2-6, is EAQVTQNPRYLITVTGKKLTVTCSQNMNHEYMSWYRQDPGLGLRQIYYSMNVEVTDKGDVPEGYKVSRKEKRNFPLILESPSPNQTSLYFCASSITGSGANVLTFGAGSRLTVL.

This rearrangement joins TRBV25-1 to TRBJ2-5; possible D gene TRBD1, 5 bases. CDR3 length equals 12 residues. V was trimmed by 7 bases and J by 7 bases, leaving 13 bases between them. Looked up from germline, CDR1 is MGHDK and CDR2 is SYGVNS. DNA for the CDR3: TGTGCCAGCACCTCTGGAAGGGGGACCCAGTACTTC. Its translation is CASTSGRGTQYF.

The chain has TRBV5-4 and TRBJ1-6; D unclear. This CDR3 comprises 13 residues. Trimming took off 2 bases at V and 4 bases at J, with 4 bases between the two ends. CDR1 is SGHNT and CDR2 is YYREEE in the germline V gene (reference sequence). The CDR3 DNA reads TGTGCCAGCAGCTTACGGTATAATTCACCCCTCCACTTT. Protein sequence: CASSLRYNSPLHF.

About this clone itself: Different DNA sequences within this sample yield the same CDR3. The chain carries TRBV29-1 and TRBJ1-1; the match to TRBD1 covers 8 bases. J was trimmed by 1 base and V by 7 bases; bases with no gene match: 5. The germline V gene has CDR1 SQVTM and CDR2 ANQGSEA. The CDR3 extends over 13 amino acids. The CDR3 DNA reads TGCAGCGGAGACAGGGGCAGGAACACTGAAGCTTTCTTT. Its translation is CSGDRGRNTEAFF.

The chain is built from TRBV2 and TRBJ2-2; no clear D gene. The CDR3 extends over 16 amino acids. The germline CDR1 and CDR2 sequences are SNHLY and FYNNEI. The V end lost 4 bases, the J end lost 5 bases, and 17 bases lay between the germline ends. CDR3 residues: CASSVDHTFGTGELFF. DNA for the CDR3: TGTGCCAGCAGTGTTGACCATACCTTCGGAACCGGGGAGCTGTTTTTT.

This rearrangement joins TRBV6-5 to TRBJ1-1; 8 nucleotides align to TRBD1. V lost 5 bases, J lost 7 bases, and 6 bases stayed unmatched. Germline V CDR1 and CDR2: MNHEY, SVGAGI. The CDR3 sequence is 13 residues long. The CDR3 DNA reads as TGTGCCAGCAGTACCCTGACAGGGGTTGAAGCTTTCTTT. This sequence encodes CASSTLTGVEAFF.

V and J are TRBV12-3 or TRBV12-4 and TRBJ1-2; a possible D gene is TRBD1 (5 bases). CDR3 length: 12 amino acids. V was trimmed by 3 bases and J by 7 bases, leaving 9 bases between them. The CDR3 nucleotides are TGTGCCAGCAGTTTGCCGGGACTTGGCTACACCTTC. Protein: CASSLPGLGYTF.

V gene TRBV4-1 combines with J gene TRBJ1-1; no clear D gene. The germline V and J ends were trimmed by 1 base and 5 bases, with 14 bases remaining between them. The CDR3 runs 15 residues. CDR1 and CDR2 (germline): MGHRA, YSYEKL. CDR3 residues: CASSQAQTERTEAFF. Here the CDR3 DNA reads TGCGCCAGCAGCCAAGCCCAGACCGAACGGACTGAAGCTTTCTTT.

This sequence joins TRBV29-1 and TRBJ2-3, with D unclear. The CDR3 has 12 amino acids. Looked up from germline, CDR1 is SQVTM and CDR2 is ANQGSEA. Trimming took off 1 base at V and 1 base at J, with 3 bases between the two ends. In DNA, the CDR3 is TGCAGCGTTGAAGCGGGCACAGATACGCAGTATTTT. Its translation: CSVEAGTDTQYF.

This chain connects TRBV6-5 to TRBJ1-1; D may be TRBD1 (5 bases). This CDR3 spans 15 amino acids. Trimming left V 0 bases short and J 7 bases short, with 15 bases between. CDR1 and CDR2 from the germline V gene are MNHEY and SVGAGI. For the CDR3, the DNA is TGTGCCAGCAGTTACTCGAATTATCCGGGACTTGAAGCTTTCTTT. It translates to CASSYSNYPGLEAFF.

CDR3 sequence (DNA): TGTGCCAGCAGTTACTCGATTGCGGGGGCAGATACGCAGTATTTT. Encoded protein: CASSYSIAGADTQYF. V gene TRBV6-5 combines with J gene TRBJ2-3; 7 bases line up with TRBD2. The J segment lost 4 bases and the V segment lost 0 bases, leaving 4 bases of the junction unmatched. CDR1 is MNHEY, CDR2 SVGAGI, per germline. CDR3 length equals 15 residues.